These 3 T cell receptor beta chains originate from one sample sequenced in a study of PD-1 blockade in mismatch repair-deficient tumors. Using immunoSEQ multiplex PCR, the repertoire was profiled, and TCRdb retains in-frame clones only, with some absent. In the table there are about 34,000 clones, approximately 80% of which are singletons. The sample consisted of PBMCs, taken 6 weeks after starting pembrolizumab. Receptors were obtained from an adult with mismatch repair-deficient cancer.

The table lists this clone with a few counts. The J gene is TRBJ2-7, the V gene TRBV6-1, with D perhaps TRBD1 (5 bases). V gave up 10 bases and J gave up 2 bases, with 15 bases separating them. Germline V gene lookup returns CDR1 MNHNS and CDR2 SASEGT. This CDR3 is 13 amino acids long. In nucleotides, the CDR3 is TGTGCCACCTGCGCACAGACAGCCTACGAGCAGTACTTC. As protein: CATCAQTAYEQYF.

The V gene is TRBV7-9, the J gene TRBJ2-2, with 8 bases that match TRBD1. With 6 bases clipped from V and 6 bases from J, the junction kept 12 bases outside the gene matches. The CDR3 spans 16 residues. Looked up from germline, CDR1 is SEHNR and CDR2 is FQNEAQ (reference sequence). CDR3 amino acids: CASSKQGDLGSGELFF. DNA of the CDR3: TGTGCCAGCAGTAAACAGGGGGACTTGGGATCCGGGGAGCTGTTTTTT.

This rearrangement joins TRBV9 to TRBJ2-1; tentative D call: TRBD2 (5 bases). V lost 0 bases, J lost 2 bases, and 6 bases lay in between. This CDR3 comprises 14 residues. CDR1 is SGDLS, CDR2 YYNGEE, per germline. The CDR3 loop reads CASSVAGTYNEQFF. As DNA, the CDR3 is TGTGCCAGCAGCGTAGCCGGGACCTACAATGAGCAGTTCTTC.